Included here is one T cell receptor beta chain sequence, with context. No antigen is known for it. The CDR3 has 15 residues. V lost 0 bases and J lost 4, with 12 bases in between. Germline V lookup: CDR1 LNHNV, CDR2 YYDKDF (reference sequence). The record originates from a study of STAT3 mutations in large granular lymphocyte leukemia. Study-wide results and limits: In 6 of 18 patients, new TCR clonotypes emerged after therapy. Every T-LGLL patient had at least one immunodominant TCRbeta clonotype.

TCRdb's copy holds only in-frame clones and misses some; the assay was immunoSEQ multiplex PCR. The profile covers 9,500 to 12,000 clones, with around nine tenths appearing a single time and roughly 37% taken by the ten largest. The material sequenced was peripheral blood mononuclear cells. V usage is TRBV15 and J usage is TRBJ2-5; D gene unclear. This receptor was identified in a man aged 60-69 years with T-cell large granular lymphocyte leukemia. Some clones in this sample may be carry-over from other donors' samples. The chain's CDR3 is CATSRDWVSVETQYF. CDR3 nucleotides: TGTGCCACCAGCAGAGATTGGGTTTCGGTAGAGACCCAGTACTTC.